Included here is one T cell receptor beta chain sequence, with context. No treatment had been given to any patient before thyroid surgery. This entry is derived from a study of metastatic and nonmetastatic thyroid tumors. In the original processing: In papillary thyroid cancer, a distant-metastasis classifier was built using CDR3 differences across clinicopathological groups. TCRdb re-clonotyped the PCR reads via MiXCR. The V and J calls shown here were made by TCRdb, not taken from the authors' results. Of approximately 15,000 clones listed, about 20% were seen once; the top ten hold 21%. Input material: adjacent normal tissue. The receptor's source is a female donor with papillary thyroid cancer or a benign thyroid nodule (not recorded which). Some clones in this sample may be carry-over from other donors' samples.

DNA of the CDR3: TGTGCCAGCAGCCTACTAGCGGGGGAGTACAATGAGCAGTTCTTC. Translating gives CASSLLAGEYNEQFF. The V call is TRBV7-2, the J call TRBJ2-1; the match to TRBD2 covers 11 bases. From germline, CDR1 is SGHTA and CDR2 FQGNSA. V lost 5 bases, J lost 4 bases, and 4 bases stayed unmatched. This CDR3 comprises 15 residues.